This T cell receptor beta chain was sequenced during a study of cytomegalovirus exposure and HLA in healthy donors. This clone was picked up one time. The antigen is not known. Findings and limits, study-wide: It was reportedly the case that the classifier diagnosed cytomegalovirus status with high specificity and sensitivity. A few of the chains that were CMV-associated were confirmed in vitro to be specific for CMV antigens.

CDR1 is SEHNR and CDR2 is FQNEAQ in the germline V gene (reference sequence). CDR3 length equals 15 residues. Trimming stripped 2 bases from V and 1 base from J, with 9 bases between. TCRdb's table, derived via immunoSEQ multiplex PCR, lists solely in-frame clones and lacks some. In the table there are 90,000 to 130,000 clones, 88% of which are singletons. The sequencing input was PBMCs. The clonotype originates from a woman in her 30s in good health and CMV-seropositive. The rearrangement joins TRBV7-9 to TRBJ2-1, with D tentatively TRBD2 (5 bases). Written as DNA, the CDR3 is TGTGCCAGCAGCTTAACAGCGGATTCCTACAATGAGCAGTTCTTC. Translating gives CASSLTADSYNEQFF. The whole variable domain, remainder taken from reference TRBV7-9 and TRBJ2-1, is DTGVSQNPRHKITKRGQNVTFRCDPISEHNRLYWYRQTLGQGPEFLTYFQNEAQLEKSRLLSDRFSAERPKGSFSTLEIQRTEQGDSAMYLCASSLTADSYNEQFFGPGTRLTVL.